This T cell receptor (beta chain) was identified during a study of blood T cell repertoires in COVID-19. Whole-study context: Specimens from acute and convalescent COVID-19 originated in the United States, Italy and Spain. The cDNA or gDNA used as material had been derived from T cells, B-cell-depleted T cells, or PBMCs.

The sample holds many counts of this clone. The CDR3 loop spans 15 amino acids. CDR1 is SGHAT and CDR2 is FQNNGV in the germline V gene. V lost 5 bases and J 8 bases, leaving 21 bases between the germline ends. Only in-frame clones appear in the TCRdb table, and some are missing; sequencing was by immunoSEQ multiplex PCR. This table has about 270,000 clones, about four fifths appearing once. The TCR originated in a woman in her fifties or sixties with active or convalescent COVID-19. Sequencing was performed on peripheral blood. The chain carries TRBV11-2 and TRBJ2-5; TRBD2 might be the D (7 bases). Here the CDR3 DNA reads TGTGCCAGCAGCCTAGGGTCGGGGGGCAAGAGAACCCAGTACTTC. Translation: CASSLGSGGKRTQYF.